Listed below are T cell receptor beta chains from one sample, sequenced in a study of shared clonotypes between healthy human individuals. The data were produced by immunoSEQ multiplex PCR, yet TCRdb's version contains in-frame clones alone and is incomplete. Here the sample spans 2,500,000 or so clones, roughly 93% being singletons. Sample: naive CD4+ T cells from PBMCs. These receptors all stem from a man between 18 and 35 years old in good health. Some clones in this sample may be carry-over from other donors' samples. CDR3s leave out the opening cysteine and the closing phenylalanine or tryptophan.

v_call cdr3_aa
TRBV5-4 ASSWRLASNTDTQY
TRBV19 ASSMGQGFVWQPQH
TRBV27 ASSFRAGKLF
TRBV7-9 ASSSSGTSARSYNEQF
TRBV5-1 ASSLAGRVFGQY
TRBV28 ASSASPSYGYT
TRBV9 ASSVDPGTYGYT
TRBV10-3 ASNRDGQETQY
TRBV19 ASSIGGVGTDTQY
TRBV4-1 ASSRGTLTSTDTQY
TRBV4-1 ASSQGGMNSNQPQH
TRBV6-6 ASSPRGPLGQPQH
TRBV21-1 ASSLKSAGGYVDEQF
TRBV6-5 ASRDVRGRTAGYT
TRBV29-1 SADGPSRGRTDTQY
TRBV5-1 ASSLAGGVGGEKLF
TRBV5-1 ASSWWGQGNTEAF
TRBV18 ASSQGAGETQY
TRBV11-2 ASSRLGTDNQPQH
TRBV27 ASSLSQHLRDRGAKAF
TRBV5-6 ASSFRENGRARETQY
TRBV29-1 SEKGGSSYNEQF
TRBV28 ASSSWGELF
TRBV19 ASSIASGGYTEAF
TRBV6-5 ASWTWTNEKLF
TRBV28 ASGQMDVSSDTQY
TRBV7-6 ASSLPRVGSEQY
TRBV7-2 ASSLAPSGGQETQY
TRBV18 ASSPEGGDDTEAF
TRBV6-4 ASSWTGGFGSEQF
TRBV9 ASSVGVGTGSYEQY
TRBV27 ASSLHRVVADSNTGELF
TRBV7-9 ASSLDRDTGELF
TRBV5-4 ASSLFENTDTQY
TRBV7-8 ASSSLRADTQY
TRBV18 ASSPPGRGSGNTIY
TRBV19 ASSMDRTDTDTQY
TRBV7-9 ASSLGTSGVSYEQY
TRBV28 ASSLPGPYEQY
TRBV7-2 ASSYRRTSTDTQY
TRBV19 ASQVAGANVLT
TRBV28 ASSLLGPMDKETQY
TRBV6-1 ASSSGTVYGYT
TRBV19 ASSFSAGRTYNEQF
TRBV4-1 ASSPTGLIYGYT
TRBV19 ASSDRQGGRDEQY
TRBV5-1 ASSLSGPTDTQY
TRBV11-2 ASSRTDRRFNEQY
TRBV6-5 ASCKRTVGDTEAF
TRBV28 ASTGRGVRETQY
TRBV27 ASSQTSGSFDHEQF
TRBV7-8 ASSVEAMNTEAF
TRBV28 ASSLGAPAKGLY